These 13 T cell receptor beta chains were sequenced from one sample in a study of cytomegalovirus exposure and HLA in healthy donors. With 60 Vbeta and 13 Jbeta primers, the PCR was carried out. Data came from immunoSEQ multiplex PCR; TCRdb stores just in-frame clones and leaves some out. The sample lists 150,000 to 200,000 clones, around 76% occurring once. Material for sequencing was PBMCs. These receptors were taken from a woman aged 25 to 39 in good health and CMV-seropositive.

This sequence joins TRBV19 and TRBJ2-7, with a tentative D call TRBD2 (6 bases). V lost 1 base and J 3 bases, leaving 19 bases between the germline ends. CDR1 and CDR2 from the germline V gene are LNHDA and SQIVND (reference sequence). The CDR3 has 17 residues. The CDR3 DNA reads TGTGCCAGTAGTATAGTTTCAGGGTCAAAGGGAGGCTACGAGCAGTACTTC. This translates into CASSIVSGSKGGYEQYF. The full variable domain, with the rest looked up from reference TRBV19 and TRBJ2-7, is DGGITQSPKYLFRKEGQNVTLSCEQNLNHDAMYWYRQDPGQGLRLIYYSQIVNDFQKGDIAEGYSVSREKKESFPLTVTSAQKNPTAFYLCASSIVSGSKGGYEQYFGPGTRLTVT.

The gene calls are TRBV5-1 and TRBJ2-1; no clear D. The ends were cut back, 5 bases at V and 0 bases at J, with 9 bases in the middle. Germline CDR1 is SGHRS and CDR2 is YFSETQ. The CDR3 has 14 amino acids. CDR3 residues: CASRGATSYNEQFF. CDR3 DNA: TGCGCCAGCAGGGGCGCAACCTCCTACAATGAGCAGTTCTTC.

The gene calls are TRBV5-1 and TRBJ2-3; perhaps TRBD2 as D (6 bases). Trimming cost V 3 bases and J 1 base, with 9 bases left between them. Germline V lookup: CDR1 SGHRS, CDR2 YFSETQ. The CDR3 loop spans 14 amino acids. The CDR3 reads CASSSWGGTDTQYF. CDR3 DNA sequence: TGCGCCAGCAGCTCATGGGGGGGCACAGATACGCAGTATTTT. Drawing the rest from reference TRBV5-1 and TRBJ2-3, the complete variable domain is KAGVTQTPRYLIKTRGQQVTLSCSPISGHRSVSWYQQTPGQGLQFLFEYFSETQRNKGNFPGRFSGRQFSNSRSEMNVSTLELGDSALYLCASSSWGGTDTQYFGPGTRLTVL.

This rearrangement joins TRBV5-1 to TRBJ2-1, with D tentatively TRBD2 (6 bases). Germline CDR1 reads SGHRS; CDR2 reads YFSETQ. The CDR3 is 15 amino acids. Trimming cost V 0 bases and J 2 bases, with 9 bases left between them. CDR3 in DNA: TGCGCCAGCAGCTTGGAACGGGAGCCCTACAATGAGCAGTTCTTC. This gives the protein CASSLEREPYNEQFF. Combining the CDR3 with reference TRBV5-1 and TRBJ2-1 gives the whole variable domain KAGVTQTPRYLIKTRGQQVTLSCSPISGHRSVSWYQQTPGQGLQFLFEYFSETQRNKGNFPGRFSGRQFSNSRSEMNVSTLELGDSALYLCASSLEREPYNEQFFGPGTRLTVL.

The J gene is TRBJ1-2, the V gene TRBV28; no definite D call. Germline loops: CDR1 MDHEN, CDR2 SYDVKM. This CDR3 spans 13 amino acids. V was shortened by 2 bases and J by 4 bases, with 8 bases between the two germline ends. DNA for the CDR3: TGTGCCAGCAGTTTACAAACAATCTATGGCTACACCTTC. Translated, it gives CASSLQTIYGYTF.

The rearrangement uses TRBV5-1 and TRBJ2-7, with D perhaps TRBD1 (7 bases). Germline V gene data show CDR1 as SGHRS and CDR2 as YFSETQ. V was clipped by 5 bases and J by 3 bases, with 9 bases between them. The CDR3 length is 12 residues. CDR3 nucleotides: TGCGCCAGCAGGCGGGACAGCTACGAGCAGTACTTC. Its protein product is CASRRDSYEQYF. The variable domain in full, with the rest retrieved from reference TRBV5-1 and TRBJ2-7, is KAGVTQTPRYLIKTRGQQVTLSCSPISGHRSVSWYQQTPGQGLQFLFEYFSETQRNKGNFPGRFSGRQFSNSRSEMNVSTLELGDSALYLCASRRDSYEQYFGPGTRLTVT.

The rearrangement links TRBV4-1 to TRBJ2-1; 8 bases align to TRBD2. The germline V gene has CDR1 MGHRA and CDR2 YSYEKL. Trimming took 7 bases from V and 5 from J; bases not matched to a gene: 13. The CDR3 has 16 residues. The CDR3 here is CASTHSPGLGDNEQFF. The DNA of the CDR3 is TGCGCCAGCACCCACTCCCCGGGACTAGGAGACAATGAGCAGTTCTTC.

Written as DNA, the CDR3 is TGTGCCAGCAGCTCGACTACCCAAAACTATGGCTACACCTTC. This translates into CASSSTTQNYGYTF. The V and J genes are TRBV11-2 and TRBJ1-2; D is ambiguous. Germline loops: CDR1 SGHAT, CDR2 FQNNGV. The CDR3 is made up of 14 amino acids. Between the trimmed V and J ends, which lost 4 bases and 2 bases, there was a span of 11 bases.

This clone occurred once. The sample carries other DNA sequences with the same CDR3. The chain recombines TRBV2 with TRBJ1-3; D unresolved. The V end lost 6 bases, the J end lost 4 bases, and 10 bases lay between the germline ends. This CDR3 is 13 amino acids long. Germline assignment: CDR1 SNHLY and CDR2 FYNNEI. This chain's CDR3 is CASREGPGNTIYF. The CDR3 DNA sequence: TGTGCCAGCAGGGAGGGCCCGGGAAACACCATATATTTT.

This clone was observed a few times. The chain carries TRBV4-3 and TRBJ2-3, with TRBD1 as a possible D gene (6 bases). Germline-derived CDR1 and CDR2 are LGHNA and YSLEER. This CDR3 spans 17 amino acids. Trimming shortened V by 1 base and J by 1 base, and 15 bases separated the two germline ends. The CDR3, as DNA: TGCGCCAGCAGCCAAGGGGTTCGGGACACCCGCACAGATACGCAGTATTTT. Translation: CASSQGVRDTRTDTQYF.

This rearrangement joins TRBV5-6 to TRBJ1-2; no clear D gene. V lost 1 base to trimming and J lost 5 bases, with 18 bases between them. This CDR3 spans 16 amino acids. Germline loops: CDR1 SGHDT, CDR2 YYEEEE. The CDR3, as DNA: TGTGCCAGCAGCTTGAGTTTGGACTCTGGTGGGTATGGCTACACCTTC. This codes for CASSLSLDSGGYGYTF.

The DNA for the CDR3 is TGTGCCAGCAGCGCGGAGACCACAATCACAGATACGCAGTATTTT. As protein: CASSAETTITDTQYF. The chain joins TRBV2 to TRBJ2-3; no reliable D call. CDR1 is SNHLY, CDR2 FYNNEI, per germline. The V end lost 6 bases, the J end lost 2 bases, and 15 bases lay between the germline ends. This CDR3 contains 15 residues.

This sequence joins TRBV2 and TRBJ1-2, with 8 positions matching TRBD1. This CDR3 has 11 residues. After removal of 8 bases from V and 6 bases from J, the junction contained 2 bases not matched to a gene. The germline V gene encodes CDR1 SNHLY and CDR2 FYNNEI. The CDR3 DNA reads TGTGCCAGCCACAGGGGGAATGGCTACACCTTC. This encodes CASHRGNGYTF.